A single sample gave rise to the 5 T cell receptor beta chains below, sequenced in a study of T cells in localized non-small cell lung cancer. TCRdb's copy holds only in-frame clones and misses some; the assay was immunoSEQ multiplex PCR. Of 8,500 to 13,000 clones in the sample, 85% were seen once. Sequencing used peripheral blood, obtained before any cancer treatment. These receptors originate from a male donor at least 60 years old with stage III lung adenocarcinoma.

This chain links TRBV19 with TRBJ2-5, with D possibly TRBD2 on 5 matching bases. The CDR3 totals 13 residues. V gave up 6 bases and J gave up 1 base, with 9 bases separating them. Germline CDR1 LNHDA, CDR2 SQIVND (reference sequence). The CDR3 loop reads CASRERGQETQYF. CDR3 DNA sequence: TGTGCCAGTAGGGAACGGGGCCAAGAGACCCAGTACTTC. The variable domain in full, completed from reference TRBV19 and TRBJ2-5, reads DGGITQSPKYLFRKEGQNVTLSCEQNLNHDAMYWYRQDPGQGLRLIYYSQIVNDFQKGDIAEGYSVSREKKESFPLTVTSAQKNPTAFYLCASRERGQETQYFGPGTRLLVL.

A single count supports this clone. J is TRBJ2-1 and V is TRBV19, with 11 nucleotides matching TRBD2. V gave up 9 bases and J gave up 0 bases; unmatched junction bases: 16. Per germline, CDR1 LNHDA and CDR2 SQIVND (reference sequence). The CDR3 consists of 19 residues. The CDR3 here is CARPTEASGRPSSYNEQFF. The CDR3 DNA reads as TGTGCCAGGCCTACGGAGGCTAGCGGGAGGCCGAGCTCCTACAATGAGCAGTTCTTC.

The CDR3 DNA reads TGTGCCAGCAGTTACTCGAATGTGGCAGTTGAAGCTTTCTTT. Its protein product is CASSYSNVAVEAFF. The genes are TRBV6-5 and TRBJ1-1; unclear D gene. Trimming removed 0 bases at V and 7 bases at J, with 12 bases between. The CDR3 contains 14 residues. From germline, CDR1 is MNHEY and CDR2 SVGAGI.

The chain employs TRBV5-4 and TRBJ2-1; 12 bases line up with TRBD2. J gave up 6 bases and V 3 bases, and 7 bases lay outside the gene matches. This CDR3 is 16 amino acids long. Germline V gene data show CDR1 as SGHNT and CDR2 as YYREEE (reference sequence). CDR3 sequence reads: CASSYSSGRAPNEQFF. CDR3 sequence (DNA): TGTGCCAGCAGCTATTCTAGCGGGAGGGCGCCCAATGAGCAGTTCTTC.

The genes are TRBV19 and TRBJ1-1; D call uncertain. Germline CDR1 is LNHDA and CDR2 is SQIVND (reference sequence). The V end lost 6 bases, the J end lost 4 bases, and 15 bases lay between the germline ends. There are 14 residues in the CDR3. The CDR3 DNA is TGTGCCAGTAGCCCGGGTGGCACAGTCACTGAAGCTTTCTTT. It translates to CASSPGGTVTEAFF.